The present T cell receptor beta chain was sequenced within a study of T cell changes during pregnancy in multiple sclerosis. Germline V lookup: CDR1 LGHNA, CDR2 YSLEER. V was shortened by 0 bases and J by 2 bases, with 11 bases between the two germline ends. There are 15 residues in the CDR3. Libraries were prepared by immunoSEQ multiplex PCR; TCRdb keeps only in-frame clonotypes and omits some of them. The sample consists of approximately 44,000 clones, about 90% of them appearing once. This specimen consisted of CD4+ T cells from peripheral blood mononuclear cells, obtained in the second trimester of pregnancy. This TCR came from a female donor in good health, enrolled as a control in a pregnancy study. The J gene is TRBJ2-7, the V gene TRBV4-3; D is possibly TRBD1 (5 bases). The CDR3 DNA sequence: TGCGCCAGCAGCCAAGACTTCGGCAGGGCCTACGAGCAGTACTTC. Its translation: CASSQDFGRAYEQYF.